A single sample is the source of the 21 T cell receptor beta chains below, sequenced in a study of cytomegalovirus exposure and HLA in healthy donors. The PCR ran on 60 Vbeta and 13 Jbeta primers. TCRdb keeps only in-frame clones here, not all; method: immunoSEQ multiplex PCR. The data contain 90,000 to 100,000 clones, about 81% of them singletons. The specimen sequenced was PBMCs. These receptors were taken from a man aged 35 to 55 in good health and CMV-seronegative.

The CDR3: CATTYGQGNQPQHF. The CDR3 region has the DNA TGTGCCACCACCTACGGCCAGGGCAATCAGCCCCAGCATTTT. The V call is TRBV7-3, the J call TRBJ1-5; D is unclear. CDR1 SGHTA and CDR2 FQGTGA come from the germline V gene. Trimming pared 10 bases from V and 2 bases from J, leaving 15 bases between. CDR3 length: 14 residues. Looking up the rest from reference TRBV7-3 and TRBJ1-5 gives the full variable domain: GAGVSQTPSNKVTEKGKYVELRCDPISGHTALYWYRQSLGQGPEFLIYFQGTGAADDSGLPNDRFFAVRPEGSVSTLKIQRTERGDSAVYLCATTYGQGNQPQHFGDGTRLSIL.

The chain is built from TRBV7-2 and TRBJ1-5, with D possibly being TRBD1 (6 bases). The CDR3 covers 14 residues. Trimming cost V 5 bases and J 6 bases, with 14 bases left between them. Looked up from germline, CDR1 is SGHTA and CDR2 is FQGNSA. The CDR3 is CASSHDRSGQPQHF. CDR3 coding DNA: TGTGCCAGCAGCCACGACAGGTCGGGTCAGCCCCAGCATTTT.

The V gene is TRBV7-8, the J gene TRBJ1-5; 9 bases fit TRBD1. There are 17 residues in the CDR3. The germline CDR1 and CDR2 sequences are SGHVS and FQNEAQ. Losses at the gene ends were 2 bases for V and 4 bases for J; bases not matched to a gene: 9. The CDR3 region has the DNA TGTGCCAGCAGCTTAACCGCGGACAGGGGAGGGAATCAGCCCCAGCATTTT. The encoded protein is CASSLTADRGGNQPQHF.

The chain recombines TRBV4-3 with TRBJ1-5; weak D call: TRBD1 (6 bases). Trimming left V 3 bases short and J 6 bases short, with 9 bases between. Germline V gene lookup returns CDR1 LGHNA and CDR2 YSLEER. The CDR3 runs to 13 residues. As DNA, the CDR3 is TGCGCCAGCAGCCAGGACAGCGCTCAGCCCCAGCATTTT. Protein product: CASSQDSAQPQHF.

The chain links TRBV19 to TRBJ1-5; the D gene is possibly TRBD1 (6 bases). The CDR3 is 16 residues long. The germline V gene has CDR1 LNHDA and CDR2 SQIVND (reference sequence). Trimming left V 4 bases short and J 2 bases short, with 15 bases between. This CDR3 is CASSSKQGFGNQPQHF. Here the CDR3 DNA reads TGTGCCAGTAGTAGCAAACAGGGTTTTGGCAATCAGCCCCAGCATTTT.

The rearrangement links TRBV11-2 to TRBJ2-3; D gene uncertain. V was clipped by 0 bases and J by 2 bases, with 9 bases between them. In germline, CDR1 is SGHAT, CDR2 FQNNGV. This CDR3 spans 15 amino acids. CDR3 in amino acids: CASSLDSWPTDTQYF. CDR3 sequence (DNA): TGTGCCAGCAGCTTAGATTCGTGGCCCACAGATACGCAGTATTTT.

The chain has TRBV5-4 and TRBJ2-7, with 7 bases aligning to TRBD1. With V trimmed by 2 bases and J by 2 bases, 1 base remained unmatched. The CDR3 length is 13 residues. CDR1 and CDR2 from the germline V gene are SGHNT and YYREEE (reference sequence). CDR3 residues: CASSFDRAYEQYF. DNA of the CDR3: TGTGCCAGCAGCTTCGACAGGGCCTACGAGCAGTACTTC.

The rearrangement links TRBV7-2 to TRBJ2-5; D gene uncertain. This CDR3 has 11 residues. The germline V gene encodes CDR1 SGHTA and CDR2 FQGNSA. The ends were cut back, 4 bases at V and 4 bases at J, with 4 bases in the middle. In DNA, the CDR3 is TGTGCCAGCAGCTCGGGAGAGACCCAGTACTTC. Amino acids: CASSSGETQYF.

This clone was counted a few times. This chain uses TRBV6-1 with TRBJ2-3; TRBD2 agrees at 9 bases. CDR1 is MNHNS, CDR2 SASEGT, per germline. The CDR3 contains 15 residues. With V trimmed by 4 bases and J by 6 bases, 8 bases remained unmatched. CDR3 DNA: TGTGCCAGCAGTGTGGAGCGGGGGGAGACTGATACGCAGTATTTT. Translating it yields CASSVERGETDTQYF.

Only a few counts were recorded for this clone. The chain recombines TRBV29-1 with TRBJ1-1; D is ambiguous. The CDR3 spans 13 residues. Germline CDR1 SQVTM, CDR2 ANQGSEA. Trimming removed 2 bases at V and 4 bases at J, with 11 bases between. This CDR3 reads CSVELSLSTEAFF. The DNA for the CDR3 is TGCAGCGTTGAACTATCCCTAAGCACTGAAGCTTTCTTT.

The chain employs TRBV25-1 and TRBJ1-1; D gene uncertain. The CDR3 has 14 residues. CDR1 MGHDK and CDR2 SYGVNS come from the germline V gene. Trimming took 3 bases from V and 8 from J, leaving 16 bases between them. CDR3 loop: CASSDSIALREAFF. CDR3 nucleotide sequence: TGTGCCAGCAGTGATTCCATAGCTCTAAGGGAAGCTTTCTTT.

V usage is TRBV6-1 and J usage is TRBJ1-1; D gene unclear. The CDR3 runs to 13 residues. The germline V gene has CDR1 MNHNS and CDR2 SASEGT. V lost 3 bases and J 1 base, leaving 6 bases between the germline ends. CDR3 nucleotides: TGTGCCAGCAGTGATGTCAGGAACACTGAAGCTTTCTTT. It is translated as CASSDVRNTEAFF.

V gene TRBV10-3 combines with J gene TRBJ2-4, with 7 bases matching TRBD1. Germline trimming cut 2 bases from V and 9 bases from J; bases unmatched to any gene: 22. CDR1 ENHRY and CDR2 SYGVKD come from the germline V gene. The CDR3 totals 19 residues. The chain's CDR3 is CAISEALGQVEPSRAIQYF. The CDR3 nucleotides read TGTGCCATCAGTGAGGCCCTCGGACAGGTAGAACCTAGCCGGGCCATTCAGTACTTC.

The CDR3 nucleotides read TGTGCCAGCACCGGAGGGATTGAAGCTTTCTTT. Its translation is CASTGGIEAFF. V gene TRBV6-5 combines with J gene TRBJ1-1, with D unclear. Per the germline V gene, CDR1 is MNHEY and CDR2 is SVGAGI. V dropped 7 bases and J dropped 7 bases, with 10 bases sitting between them. This CDR3 region has 11 residues.

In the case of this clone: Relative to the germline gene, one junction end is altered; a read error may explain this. The CDR3 DNA reads as TGCGCCAGCAGCCAAGAACCCCAACGGGGATATATCTCTGAAGTTTTCTTT. Translated: CASSQEPQRGYISEVFF. The chain has TRBV4-3 and TRBJ1-1; D ambiguous. This CDR3 is built from 17 residues. The germline V gene has CDR1 LGHNA and CDR2 YSLEER.

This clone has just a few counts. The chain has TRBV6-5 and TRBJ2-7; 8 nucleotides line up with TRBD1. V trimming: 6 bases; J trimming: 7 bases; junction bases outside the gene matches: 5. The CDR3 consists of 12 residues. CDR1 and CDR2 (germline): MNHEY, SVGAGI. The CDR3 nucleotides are TGTGCCAGCAGGCTACAGGGGGGTGAGCAGTACTTC. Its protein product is CASRLQGGEQYF.

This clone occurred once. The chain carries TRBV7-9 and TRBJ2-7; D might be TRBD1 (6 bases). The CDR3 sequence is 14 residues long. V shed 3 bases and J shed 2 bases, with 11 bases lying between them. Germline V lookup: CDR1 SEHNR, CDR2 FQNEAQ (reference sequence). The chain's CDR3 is CASSFRTETYEQYF. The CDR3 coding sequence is TGTGCCAGCAGCTTCCGGACAGAAACCTACGAGCAGTACTTC.

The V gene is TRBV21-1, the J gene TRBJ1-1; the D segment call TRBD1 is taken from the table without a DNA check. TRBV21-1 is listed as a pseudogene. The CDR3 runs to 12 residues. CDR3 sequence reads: CASSTWGLLAFF. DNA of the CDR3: TGTGCCAGCAGCACCTGGGGCCTTCTGGCTTTCTTT.

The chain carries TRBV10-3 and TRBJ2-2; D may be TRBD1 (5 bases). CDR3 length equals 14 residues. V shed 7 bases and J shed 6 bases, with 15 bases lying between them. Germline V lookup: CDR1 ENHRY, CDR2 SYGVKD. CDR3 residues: CAIMGQGGAGELFF. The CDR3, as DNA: TGTGCCATCATGGGCCAGGGTGGGGCCGGGGAGCTGTTTTTT.

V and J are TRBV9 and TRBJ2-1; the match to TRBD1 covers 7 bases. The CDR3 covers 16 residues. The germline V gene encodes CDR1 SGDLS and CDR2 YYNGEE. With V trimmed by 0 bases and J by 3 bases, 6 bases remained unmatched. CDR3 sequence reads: CASSVVARTGYNEQFF. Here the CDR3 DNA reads TGTGCCAGCAGCGTAGTAGCAAGGACAGGCTACAATGAGCAGTTCTTC. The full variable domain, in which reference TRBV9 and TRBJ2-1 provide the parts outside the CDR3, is DSGVTQTPKHLITATGQRVTLRCSPRSGDLSVYWYQQSLDQGLQFLIQYYNGEERAKGNILERFSAQQFPDLHSELNLSSLELGDSALYFCASSVVARTGYNEQFFGPGTRLTVL.

For the CDR3, the DNA is TGTGCCAGCAGCACCCAGTATGGCTACACCTTC. Its translation: CASSTQYGYTF. The genes are TRBV9 and TRBJ1-2; D not certain. CDR1 SGDLS and CDR2 YYNGEE come from the germline V gene. V lost 4 bases, J lost 5 bases, and 6 bases lay in between. CDR3 length: 11 residues.